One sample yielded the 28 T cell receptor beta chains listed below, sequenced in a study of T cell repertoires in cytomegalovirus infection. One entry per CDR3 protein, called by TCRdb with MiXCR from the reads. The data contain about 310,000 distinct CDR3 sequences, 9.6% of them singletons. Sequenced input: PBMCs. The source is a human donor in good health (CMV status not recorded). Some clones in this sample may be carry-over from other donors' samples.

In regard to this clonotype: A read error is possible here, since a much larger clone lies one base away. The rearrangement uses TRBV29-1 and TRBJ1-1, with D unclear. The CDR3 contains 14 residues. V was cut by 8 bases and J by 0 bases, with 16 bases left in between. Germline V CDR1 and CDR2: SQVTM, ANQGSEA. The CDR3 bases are TGCAGCTATTTAGGGCCAGCTATGAACACTGAAGCTTTCTTT. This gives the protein CSYLGPAMNTEAFF.

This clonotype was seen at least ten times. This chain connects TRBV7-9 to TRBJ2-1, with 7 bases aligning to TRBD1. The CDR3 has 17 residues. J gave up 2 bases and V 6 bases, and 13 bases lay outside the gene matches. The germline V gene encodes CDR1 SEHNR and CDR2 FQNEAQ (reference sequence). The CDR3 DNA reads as TGTGCCAGCAGGGCCCAAAAAACAGGGGTCGCCTACAATGAGCAGTTCTTC. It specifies CASRAQKTGVAYNEQFF.

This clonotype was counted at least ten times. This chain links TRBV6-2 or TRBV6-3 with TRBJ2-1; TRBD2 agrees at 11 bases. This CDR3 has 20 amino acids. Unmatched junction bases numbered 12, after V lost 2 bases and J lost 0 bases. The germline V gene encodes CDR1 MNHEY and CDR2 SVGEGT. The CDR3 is CASSYPQLAGAESSYNEQFF. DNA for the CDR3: TGTGCCAGCAGTTACCCTCAACTAGCGGGGGCCGAGAGCTCCTACAATGAGCAGTTCTTC.

CDR3: CSVGGQGGLYEQYF. CDR3 sequence (DNA): TGCAGCGTTGGGGGACAGGGAGGTTTGTACGAGCAGTACTTC. The rearrangement joins TRBV29-1 to TRBJ2-7; 9 positions match TRBD1. After removal of 4 bases from V and 4 bases from J, the junction contained 8 bases not matched to a gene. CDR1 is SQVTM, CDR2 ANQGSEA, per germline. The CDR3 sequence is 14 residues long.

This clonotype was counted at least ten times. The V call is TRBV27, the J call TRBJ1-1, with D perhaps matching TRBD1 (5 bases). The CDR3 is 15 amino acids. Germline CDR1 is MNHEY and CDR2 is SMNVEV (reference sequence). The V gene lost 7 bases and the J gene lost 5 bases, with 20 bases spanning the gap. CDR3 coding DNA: TGTGCCAGCACCAGATTCGGGGGAGCCGGGACTGAAGCTTTCTTT. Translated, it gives CASTRFGGAGTEAFF.

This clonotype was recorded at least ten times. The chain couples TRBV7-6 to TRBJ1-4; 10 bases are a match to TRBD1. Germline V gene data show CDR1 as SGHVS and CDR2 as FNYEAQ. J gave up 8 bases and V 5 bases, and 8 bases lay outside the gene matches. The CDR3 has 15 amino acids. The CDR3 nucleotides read TGTGCCAGCAGCCTCGGGGACAGGGGAGGGGAAAAACTGTTTTTT. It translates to CASSLGDRGGEKLFF.

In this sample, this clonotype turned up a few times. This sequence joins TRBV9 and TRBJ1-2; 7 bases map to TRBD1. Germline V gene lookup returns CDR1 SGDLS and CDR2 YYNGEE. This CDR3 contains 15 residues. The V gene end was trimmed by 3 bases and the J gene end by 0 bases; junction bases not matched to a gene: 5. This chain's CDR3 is CASSATGRPNYGYTF. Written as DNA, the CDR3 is TGTGCCAGCAGCGCGACAGGGAGACCTAACTATGGCTACACCTTC.

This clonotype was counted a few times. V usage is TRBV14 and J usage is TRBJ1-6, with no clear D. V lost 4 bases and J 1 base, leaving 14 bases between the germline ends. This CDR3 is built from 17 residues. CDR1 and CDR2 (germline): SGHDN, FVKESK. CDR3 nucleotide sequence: TGTGCCAGCAGCCGCACGGGGTTCGGATCCTATAATTCACCCCTCCACTTT. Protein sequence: CASSRTGFGSYNSPLHF.

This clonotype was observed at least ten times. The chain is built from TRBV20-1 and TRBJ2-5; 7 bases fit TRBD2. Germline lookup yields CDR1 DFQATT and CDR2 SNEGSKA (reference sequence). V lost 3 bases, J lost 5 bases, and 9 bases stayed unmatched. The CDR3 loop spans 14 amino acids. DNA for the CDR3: TGCAGTGCTAGCTCCAGCGGGATAAGTGAGACCCAGTACTTC. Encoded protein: CSASSSGISETQYF.

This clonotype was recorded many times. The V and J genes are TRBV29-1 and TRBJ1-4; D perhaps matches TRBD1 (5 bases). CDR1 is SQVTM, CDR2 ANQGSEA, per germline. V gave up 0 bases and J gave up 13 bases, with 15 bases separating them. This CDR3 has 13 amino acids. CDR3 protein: CSVEEVRGGGLFF. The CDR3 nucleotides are TGCAGCGTTGAAGAAGTAAGGGGTGGTGGACTGTTTTTT.

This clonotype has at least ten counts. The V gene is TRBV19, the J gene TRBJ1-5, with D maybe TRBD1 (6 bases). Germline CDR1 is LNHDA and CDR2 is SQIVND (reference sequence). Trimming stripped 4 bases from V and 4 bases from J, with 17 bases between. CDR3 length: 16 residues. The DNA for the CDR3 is TGTGCCAGTAGTAGCAACAGGGCAGTCGTTAATCAGCCCCAGCATTTT. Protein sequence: CASSSNRAVVNQPQHF.

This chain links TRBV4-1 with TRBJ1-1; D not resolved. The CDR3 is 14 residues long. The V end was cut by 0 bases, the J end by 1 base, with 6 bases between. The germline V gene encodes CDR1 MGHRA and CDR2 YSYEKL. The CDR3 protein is CASSQDLGNTEAFF. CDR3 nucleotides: TGCGCCAGCAGCCAAGATCTCGGGAACACTGAAGCTTTCTTT.

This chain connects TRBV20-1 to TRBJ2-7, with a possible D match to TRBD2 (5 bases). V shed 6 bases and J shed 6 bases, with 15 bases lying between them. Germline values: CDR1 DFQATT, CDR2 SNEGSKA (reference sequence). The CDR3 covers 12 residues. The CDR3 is CSARPGRGEQYV. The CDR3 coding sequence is TGCAGTGCCAGACCGGGCCGGGGCGAGCAGTACGTC.

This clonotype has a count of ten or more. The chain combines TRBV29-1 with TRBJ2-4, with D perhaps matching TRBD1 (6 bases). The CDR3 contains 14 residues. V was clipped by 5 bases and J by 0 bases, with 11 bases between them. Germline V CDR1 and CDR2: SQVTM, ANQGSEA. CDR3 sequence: CSVPDSLAKNIQYF. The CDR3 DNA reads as TGCAGCGTTCCGGACAGCTTAGCCAAAAACATTCAGTACTTC.

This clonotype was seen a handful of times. CDR3 nucleotides: TGTGCCAGCAGCTTAAACGGGATTATTCAGTACTTC. Encoded protein: CASSLNGIIQYF. This rearrangement joins TRBV7-6 to TRBJ2-4, with a weak D call TRBD2 (5 bases). This CDR3 is 12 amino acids long. V lost 2 bases, J lost 10 bases, and 9 bases lay in between. From germline, CDR1 is SGHVS and CDR2 FNYEAQ.

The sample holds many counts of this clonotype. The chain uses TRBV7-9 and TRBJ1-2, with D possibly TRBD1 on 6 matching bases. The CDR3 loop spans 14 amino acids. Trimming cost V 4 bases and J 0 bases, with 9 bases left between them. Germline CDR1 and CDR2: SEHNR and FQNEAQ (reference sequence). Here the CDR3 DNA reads TGTGCCAGCAGCTCCGGGACAACTAACTATGGCTACACCTTC. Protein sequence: CASSSGTTNYGYTF.

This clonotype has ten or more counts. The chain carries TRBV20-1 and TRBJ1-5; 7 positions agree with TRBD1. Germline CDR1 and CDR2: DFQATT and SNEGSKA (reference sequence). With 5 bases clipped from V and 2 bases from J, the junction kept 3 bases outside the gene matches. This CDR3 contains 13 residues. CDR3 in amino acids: CSAPTGGNQPQHF. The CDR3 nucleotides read TGCAGTGCTCCTACAGGGGGCAATCAGCCCCAGCATTTT.

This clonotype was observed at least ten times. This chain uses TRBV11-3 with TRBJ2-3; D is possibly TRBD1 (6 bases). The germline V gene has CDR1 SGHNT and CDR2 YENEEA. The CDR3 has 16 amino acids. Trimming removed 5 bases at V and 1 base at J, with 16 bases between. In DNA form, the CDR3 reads TGTGCCAGCAGCCGGCGTACAGGGAGTGGCACAGATACGCAGTATTTT. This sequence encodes CASSRRTGSGTDTQYF. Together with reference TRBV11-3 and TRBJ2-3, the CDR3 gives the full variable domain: EAGVVQSPRYKIIEKKQPVAFWCNPISGHNTLYWYLQNLGQGPELLIRYENEEAVDDSQLPKDRFSAERLKGVDSTLKIQPAELGDSAVYLCASSRRTGSGTDTQYFGPGTRLTVL.

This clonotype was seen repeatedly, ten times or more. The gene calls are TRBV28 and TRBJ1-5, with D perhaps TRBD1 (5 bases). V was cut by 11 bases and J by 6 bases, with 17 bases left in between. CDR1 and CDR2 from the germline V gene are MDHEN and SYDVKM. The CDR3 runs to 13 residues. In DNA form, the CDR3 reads TGTGCCCATCGGGGAGGACAAGGTCAGCCCCAGCATTTT. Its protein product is CAHRGGQGQPQHF. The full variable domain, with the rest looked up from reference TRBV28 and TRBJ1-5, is DVKVTQSSRYLVKRTGEKVFLECVQDMDHENMFWYRQDPGLGLRLIYFSYDVKMKEKGDIPEGYSVSREKKERFSLILESASTNQTSMYLCAHRGGQGQPQHFGDGTRLSIL.

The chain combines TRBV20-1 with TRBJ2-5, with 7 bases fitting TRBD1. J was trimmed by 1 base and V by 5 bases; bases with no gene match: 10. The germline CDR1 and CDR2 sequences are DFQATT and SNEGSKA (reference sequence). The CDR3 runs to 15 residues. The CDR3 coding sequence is TGCAGTGCTTCCCAATTTACAGGGGTCCAAGAGACCCAGTACTTC. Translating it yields CSASQFTGVQETQYF.

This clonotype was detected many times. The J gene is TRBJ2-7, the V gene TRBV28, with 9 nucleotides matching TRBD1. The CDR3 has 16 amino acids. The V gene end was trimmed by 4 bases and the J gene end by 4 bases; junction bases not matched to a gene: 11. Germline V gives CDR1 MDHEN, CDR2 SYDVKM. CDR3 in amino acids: CASSSLKGQGGYEQYV. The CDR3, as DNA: TGTGCCAGCAGTTCTCTAAAGGGACAGGGTGGTTACGAGCAGTACGTC.

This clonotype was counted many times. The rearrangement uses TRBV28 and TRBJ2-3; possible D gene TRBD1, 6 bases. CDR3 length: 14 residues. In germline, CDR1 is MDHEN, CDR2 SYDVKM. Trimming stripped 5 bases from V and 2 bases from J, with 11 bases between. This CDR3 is CASSLDRLTDTQYF. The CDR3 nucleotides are TGTGCCAGCAGTCTCGACAGGCTCACAGATACGCAGTATTTT.

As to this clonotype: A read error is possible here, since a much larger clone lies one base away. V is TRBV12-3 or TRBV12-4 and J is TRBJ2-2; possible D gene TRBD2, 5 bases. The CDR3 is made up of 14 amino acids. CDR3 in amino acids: CVSIYGGSTGELFF. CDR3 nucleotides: TGTGTCAGCATCTACGGTGGGAGCACCGGGGAGCTGTTTTTT.

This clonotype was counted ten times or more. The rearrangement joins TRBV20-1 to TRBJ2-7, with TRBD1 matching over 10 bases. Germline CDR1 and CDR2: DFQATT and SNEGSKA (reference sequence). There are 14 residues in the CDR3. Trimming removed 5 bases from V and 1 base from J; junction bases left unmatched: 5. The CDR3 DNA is TGCAGTGCTGTAGGGGGACAGGGGTCCTACGAGCAGTACGTC. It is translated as CSAVGGQGSYEQYV.

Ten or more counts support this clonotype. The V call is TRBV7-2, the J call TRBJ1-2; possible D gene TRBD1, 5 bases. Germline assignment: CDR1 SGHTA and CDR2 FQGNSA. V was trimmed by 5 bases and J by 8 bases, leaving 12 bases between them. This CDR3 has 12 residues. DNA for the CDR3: TGTGCCAGCAGCCCCAGGGATGCGGGCTACACCTTC. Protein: CASSPRDAGYTF.

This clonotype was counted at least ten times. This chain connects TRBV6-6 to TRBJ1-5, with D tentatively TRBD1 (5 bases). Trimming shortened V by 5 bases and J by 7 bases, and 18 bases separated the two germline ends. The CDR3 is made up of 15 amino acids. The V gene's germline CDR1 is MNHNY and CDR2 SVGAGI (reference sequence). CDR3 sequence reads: CASSHGASGRQPQHF. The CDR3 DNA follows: TGTGCCAGCAGTCATGGGGCGAGTGGTAGGCAGCCCCAGCATTTT.

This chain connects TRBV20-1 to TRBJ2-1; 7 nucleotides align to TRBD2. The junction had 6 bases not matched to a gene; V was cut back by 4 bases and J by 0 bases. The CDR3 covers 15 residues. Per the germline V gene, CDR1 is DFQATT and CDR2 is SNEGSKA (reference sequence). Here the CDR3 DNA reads TGCAGTGCTACCTCAGCGGGGAGCTCCTACAATGAGCAGTTCTTC. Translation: CSATSAGSSYNEQFF.

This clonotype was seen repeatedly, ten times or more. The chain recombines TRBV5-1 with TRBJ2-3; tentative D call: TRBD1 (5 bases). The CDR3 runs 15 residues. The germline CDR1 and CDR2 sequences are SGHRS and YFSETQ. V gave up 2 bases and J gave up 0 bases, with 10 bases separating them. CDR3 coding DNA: TGCGCCAGCAGCTTCCAAGGGGCTAGCACAGATACGCAGTATTTT. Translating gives CASSFQGASTDTQYF.